The next 10 T cell receptor beta chains were all read from a single sample in a study of beta chain features in type 1 diabetes. Study results and limitations: Significant though moderate, a shortening of TCRB CDR3s appeared in all four CD4+ subsets of Type 1 diabetes patients.

Sequenced material consisted of expressed TCRB transcripts (all of the isolated RNA was reverse transcribed). TCRdb's table, derived via immunoSEQ multiplex PCR, lists solely in-frame clones and lacks some. The profile shows roughly 730,000 clones, roughly 13% of them singletons. These receptors are not linked to any known antigen. Sequenced: naive CD4+ T cells from blood. The source is a man between 18 and 35 years old with type 1 diabetes.

This clone was observed a few times. The rearrangement links TRBV6-1 to TRBJ2-1; 7 positions match TRBD1. Per germline, CDR1 MNHNS and CDR2 SASEGT. The CDR3 is 15 amino acids. V lost 2 bases, J lost 4 bases, and 5 bases stayed unmatched. The CDR3 region has the DNA TGTGCCAGCAGTGAACCAGGACAGGCGTACAATGAGCAGTTCTTC. Its translation is CASSEPGQAYNEQFF.

This clone was seen more than once but under ten times. V is TRBV20-1 and J is TRBJ2-7; D uncertain. Germline CDR1 is DFQATT and CDR2 is SNEGSKA (reference sequence). This CDR3 region has 11 residues. The germline V and J ends were trimmed by 6 bases and 0 bases, with 6 bases remaining between them. CDR3 in DNA: TGCAGTGCGACGGCCTCCTACGAGCAGTACTTC. Translated, it gives CSATASYEQYF.

The rearrangement joins TRBV7-9 to TRBJ1-1; D perhaps matches TRBD1 (6 bases). The germline V gene has CDR1 SEHNR and CDR2 FQNEAQ (reference sequence). The V end lost 6 bases, the J end lost 1 base, and 15 bases lay between the germline ends. CDR3 length: 15 amino acids. The CDR3 loop is CASRPLSQGNTEAFF. In DNA form, the CDR3 reads TGTGCCAGCAGGCCACTTTCACAGGGGAACACTGAAGCTTTCTTT.

Only a few counts were recorded for this clone. The V and J genes are TRBV5-1 and TRBJ2-2; D remains unclear. The CDR3 extends over 13 amino acids. V gave up 4 bases and J gave up 1 base, with 5 bases separating them. The germline V gene has CDR1 SGHRS and CDR2 YFSETQ. CDR3 amino acids: CASSVGNTGELFF. The DNA for the CDR3 is TGCGCCAGCAGCGTCGGGAACACCGGGGAGCTGTTTTTT.

This clone was picked up a small number of times. This chain links TRBV28 with TRBJ1-4, with 11 positions matching TRBD1. The CDR3 length is 15 residues. Germline values: CDR1 MDHEN, CDR2 SYDVKM. V lost 3 bases to trimming and J lost 7 bases; unmatched junction nucleotides: 4. This chain's CDR3 is CASSFAGTGGEKLFF. Written as DNA, the CDR3 is TGTGCCAGCAGTTTTGCCGGGACAGGGGGTGAAAAACTGTTTTTT. Looking up the rest from reference TRBV28 and TRBJ1-4 gives the full variable domain: DVKVTQSSRYLVKRTGEKVFLECVQDMDHENMFWYRQDPGLGLRLIYFSYDVKMKEKGDIPEGYSVSREKKERFSLILESASTNQTSMYLCASSFAGTGGEKLFFGSGTQLSVL.

The chain carries TRBV7-6 and TRBJ1-2, with D possibly TRBD1 on 6 matching bases. The CDR3 has 16 amino acids. CDR1 and CDR2 (germline): SGHVS, FNYEAQ. Deletions cut 1 base from V and 8 bases from J, with 20 bases between. The CDR3 protein is CASSLEGDISLWGYTF. The CDR3 DNA reads TGTGCCAGCAGCTTAGAAGGGGACATCTCCCTTTGGGGCTACACCTTC.

V and J are TRBV30 and TRBJ1-1, with a weak D call TRBD1 (5 bases). Between the trimmed V and J ends, which lost 8 bases and 0 bases, there was a span of 10 bases. The CDR3 contains 12 residues. From germline, CDR1 is GTSNPN and CDR2 SVGIG (reference sequence). This chain's CDR3 is CAGDRLNTEAFF. CDR3 bases: TGTGCCGGCGACAGACTGAACACTGAAGCTTTCTTT.

V usage is TRBV6-1 and J usage is TRBJ2-3; unclear D gene. Deletions cut 7 bases from V and 6 bases from J, with 5 bases between. CDR1 and CDR2 (germline): MNHNS, SASEGT. The CDR3 is made up of 10 amino acids. The chain's CDR3 is CASTWDTQYF. As DNA, the CDR3 is TGTGCCAGCACTTGGGATACGCAGTATTTT.

The chain has TRBV7-9 and TRBJ1-1; a possible D gene is TRBD1 (6 bases). Between the trimmed V and J ends, which lost 4 bases and 6 bases, there was a span of 24 bases. Germline V gene data show CDR1 as SEHNR and CDR2 as FQNEAQ (reference sequence). The CDR3 runs 17 residues. The CDR3 region has the DNA TGTGCCAGCAGCTCGCCAAAACAGGGACGGGTTATGTCTGAAGCTTTCTTT. This sequence encodes CASSSPKQGRVMSEAFF.

This clone was counted a few times. V usage is TRBV5-4 and J usage is TRBJ1-4, with a tentative D call TRBD1 (5 bases). V was shortened by 3 bases and J by 8 bases, with 17 bases between the two germline ends. Germline V gene sequence: CDR1 SGHNT, CDR2 YYREEE (reference sequence). This CDR3 has 15 residues. CDR3 DNA: TGTGCCAGCAGCTCTGATGGGGGTCTGGGGGAAAAACTGTTTTTT. Its translation: CASSSDGGLGEKLFF.